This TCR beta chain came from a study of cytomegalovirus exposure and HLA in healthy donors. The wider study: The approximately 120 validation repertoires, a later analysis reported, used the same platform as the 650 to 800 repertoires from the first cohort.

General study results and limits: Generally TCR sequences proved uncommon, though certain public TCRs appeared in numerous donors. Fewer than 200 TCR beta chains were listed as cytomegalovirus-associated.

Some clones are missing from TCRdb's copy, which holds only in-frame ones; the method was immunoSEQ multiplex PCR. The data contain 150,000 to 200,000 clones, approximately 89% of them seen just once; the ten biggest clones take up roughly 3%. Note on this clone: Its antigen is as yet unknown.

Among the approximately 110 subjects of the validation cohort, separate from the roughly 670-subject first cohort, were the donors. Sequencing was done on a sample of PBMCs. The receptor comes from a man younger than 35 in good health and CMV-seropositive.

The CDR3 DNA reads as TGTGCCAGCAGCTTGGGAGGGACTTTCCTTGCCGAGCAGTACTTC. It is translated as CASSLGGTFLAEQYF. The genes are TRBV5-4 and TRBJ2-7; D is possibly TRBD2 (6 bases). The germline CDR1 and CDR2 sequences are SGHNT and YYREEE (reference sequence). CDR3 length: 15 amino acids. V was shortened by 0 bases and J by 6 bases, with 16 bases between the two germline ends. Full variable domain (outside the CDR3, taken from reference TRBV5-4 and TRBJ2-7): ETGVTQSPTHLIKTRGQQVTLRCSSQSGHNTVSWYQQALGQGPQFIFQYYREEENGRGNFPPRFSGLQFPNYSSELNVNALELDDSALYLCASSLGGTFLAEQYFGPGTRLTVT.